This TCR beta chain was identified during a study of cytomegalovirus exposure and HLA in healthy donors. Whole-study findings and limits: It was reportedly the case that the classifier diagnosed cytomegalovirus status with high specificity and sensitivity. There were around 160 TCR beta chains listed as cytomegalovirus-associated. According to a later analysis, TCR clusters from the first cohort tended to co-occur in the 120 or so validation repertoires.

Profiled with immunoSEQ multiplex PCR; TCRdb holds only in-frame clones, not every one. Of about 220,000 clones in the sample, around nine tenths were seen once. This CDR3 is 14 amino acids long. Germline CDR1 is SNHLY and CDR2 is FYNNEI. V was clipped by 6 bases and J by 1 base, with 12 bases between them. The donors were members of the validation cohort comprising approximately 120 subjects, separate from the roughly 670-subject first cohort. This clone was observed a single time. Its antigen is still unknown. The V call is TRBV2, the J call TRBJ2-5; D is possibly TRBD1 (6 bases). Material for sequencing was PBMCs. The clonotype comes from a woman between 18 and 29 years old in good health and CMV-seronegative. The CDR3 region is CASRGTHRQETQYF. In DNA, the CDR3 is TGTGCCAGCAGGGGGACACACCGCCAAGAGACCCAGTACTTC.